This TCR beta chain was captured in a study of Ad26.COV2.S vaccination and SARS-CoV-2 variants. Treatment indicated: roughly 18 received Ad26.COV2.S at low or high dose, single or two shots; 5 received placebo; per-sample allocation not given. At day 63 after the first vaccine or placebo injection, samples were drawn. This CDR3 has 19 residues. J was trimmed by 3 bases and V by 3 bases; bases with no gene match: 11. Looked up from germline, CDR1 is MNHEY and CDR2 is SMNVEV (reference sequence). The assay was immunoSEQ multiplex PCR, and TCRdb's table has in-frame clones only and misses some. The table has 300,000 to 400,000 clones, 85% to 90% seen once.

The chain carries TRBV27 and TRBJ2-1; TRBD2 matches at 13 bases. This clonotype originated in a person aged 18 to 59 who received the Ad26.COV2.S COVID-19 vaccine or a placebo. Sequenced here: peripheral blood, sampled in a trial of Ad26.COV2.S vaccine versus placebo. CDR3 in DNA: TGTGCCAGCAGTTTTGTTGAACTAGCGGGAGGGGGAATCTACAATGAGCAGTTCTTC. It codes for CASSFVELAGGGIYNEQFF.